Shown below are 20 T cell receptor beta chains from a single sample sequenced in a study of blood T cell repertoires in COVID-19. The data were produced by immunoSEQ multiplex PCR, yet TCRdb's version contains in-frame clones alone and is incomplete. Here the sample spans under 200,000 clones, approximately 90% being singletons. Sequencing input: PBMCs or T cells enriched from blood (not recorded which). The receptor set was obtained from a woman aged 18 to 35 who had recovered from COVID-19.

CDR3: CASSEILNRVSADTQYF. The CDR3 nucleotides read TGTGCCAGCAGTGAAATCTTGAACAGGGTTAGTGCAGATACGCAGTATTTT. The rearrangement links TRBV6-1 to TRBJ2-3; perhaps TRBD1 as D (6 bases). This CDR3 region has 17 residues. The ends were cut back, 2 bases at V and 4 bases at J, with 19 bases in the middle. Germline V gives CDR1 MNHNS, CDR2 SASEGT.

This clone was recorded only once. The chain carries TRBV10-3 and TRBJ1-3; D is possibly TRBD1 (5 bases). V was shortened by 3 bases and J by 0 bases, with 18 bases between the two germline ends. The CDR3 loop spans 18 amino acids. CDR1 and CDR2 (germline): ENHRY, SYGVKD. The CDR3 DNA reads TGTGCCATCAGTGACCCAACTCGACAGTCGAGCTCTGGAAACACCATATATTTT. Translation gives CAISDPTRQSSSGNTIYF.

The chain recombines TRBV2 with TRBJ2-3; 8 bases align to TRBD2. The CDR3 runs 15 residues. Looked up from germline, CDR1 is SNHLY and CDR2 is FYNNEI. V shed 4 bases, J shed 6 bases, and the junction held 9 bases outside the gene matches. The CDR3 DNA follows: TGTGCCAGCAGTGCCGTGGGACTAGTGAGTGATACGCAGTATTTT. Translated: CASSAVGLVSDTQYF.

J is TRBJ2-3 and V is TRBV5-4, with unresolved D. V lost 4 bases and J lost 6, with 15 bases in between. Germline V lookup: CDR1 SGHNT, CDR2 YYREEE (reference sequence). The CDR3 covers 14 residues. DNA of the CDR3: TGTGCCAGCAGCCTTACGACTGTGATGGATACGCAGTATTTT. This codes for CASSLTTVMDTQYF.

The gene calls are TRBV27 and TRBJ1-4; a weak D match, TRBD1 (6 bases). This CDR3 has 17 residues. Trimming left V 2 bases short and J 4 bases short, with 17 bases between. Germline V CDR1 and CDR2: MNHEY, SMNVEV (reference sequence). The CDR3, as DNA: TGTGCCAGCAGTTTACGGCGTATGGAACAGGGTAATGAAAAACTGTTTTTT. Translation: CASSLRRMEQGNEKLFF.

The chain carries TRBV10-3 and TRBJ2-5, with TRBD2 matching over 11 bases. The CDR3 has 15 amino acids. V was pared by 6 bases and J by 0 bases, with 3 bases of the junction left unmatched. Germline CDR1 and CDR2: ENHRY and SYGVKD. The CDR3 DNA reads TGTGCCATCAGGGGGGGACTAGCGGACCAAGAGACCCAGTACTTC. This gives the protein CAIRGGLADQETQYF.

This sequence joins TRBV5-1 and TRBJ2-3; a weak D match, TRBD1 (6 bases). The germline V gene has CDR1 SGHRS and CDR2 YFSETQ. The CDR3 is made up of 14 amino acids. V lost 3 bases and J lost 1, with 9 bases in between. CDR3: CASSSRQGTDTQYF. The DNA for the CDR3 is TGCGCCAGCAGCTCCCGACAGGGCACAGATACGCAGTATTTT. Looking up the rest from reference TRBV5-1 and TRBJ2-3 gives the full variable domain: KAGVTQTPRYLIKTRGQQVTLSCSPISGHRSVSWYQQTPGQGLQFLFEYFSETQRNKGNFPGRFSGRQFSNSRSEMNVSTLELGDSALYLCASSSRQGTDTQYFGPGTRLTVL.

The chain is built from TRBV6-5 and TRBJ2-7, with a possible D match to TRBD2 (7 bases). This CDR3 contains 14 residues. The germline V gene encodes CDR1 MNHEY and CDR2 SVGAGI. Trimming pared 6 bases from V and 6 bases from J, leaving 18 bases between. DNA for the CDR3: TGTGCCAGCAGCCGAGGTGGGGGGGCGGCCGAGCAGTACTTC. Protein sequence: CASSRGGGAAEQYF.

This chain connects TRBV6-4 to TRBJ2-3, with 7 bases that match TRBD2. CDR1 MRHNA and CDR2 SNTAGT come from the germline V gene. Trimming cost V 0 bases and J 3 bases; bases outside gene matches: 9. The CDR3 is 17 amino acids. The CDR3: CASSDSSGGSSTDTQYF. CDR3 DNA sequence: TGTGCCAGCAGTGACTCGAGCGGCGGGAGTTCAACAGATACGCAGTATTTT.

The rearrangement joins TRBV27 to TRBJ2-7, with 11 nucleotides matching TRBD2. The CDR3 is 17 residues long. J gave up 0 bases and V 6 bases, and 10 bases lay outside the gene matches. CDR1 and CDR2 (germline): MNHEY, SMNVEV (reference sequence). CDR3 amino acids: CASRTSGASRGSYEQYF. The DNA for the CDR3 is TGTGCCAGCAGGACTAGCGGGGCGTCTCGGGGCTCCTACGAGCAGTACTTC.

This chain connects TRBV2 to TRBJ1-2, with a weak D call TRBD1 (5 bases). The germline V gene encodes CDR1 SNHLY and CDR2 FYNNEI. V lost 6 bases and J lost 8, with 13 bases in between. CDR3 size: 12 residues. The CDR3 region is CASRSREPGYTF. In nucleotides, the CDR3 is TGTGCCAGCAGGTCCAGGGAACCGGGCTACACCTTC. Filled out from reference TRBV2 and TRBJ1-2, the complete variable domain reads EPEVTQTPSHQVTQMGQEVILRCVPISNHLYFYWYRQILGQKVEFLVSFYNNEISEKSEIFDDQFSVERPDGSNFTLKIRSTKLEDSAMYFCASRSREPGYTFGSGTRLTVV.

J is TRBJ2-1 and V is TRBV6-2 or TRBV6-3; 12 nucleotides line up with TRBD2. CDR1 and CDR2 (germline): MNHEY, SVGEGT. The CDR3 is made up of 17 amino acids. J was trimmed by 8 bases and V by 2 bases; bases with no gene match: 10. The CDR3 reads CASSYAGLAGPLDEQFF. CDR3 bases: TGTGCCAGCAGTTACGCAGGACTAGCGGGACCTCTAGATGAGCAGTTCTTC.

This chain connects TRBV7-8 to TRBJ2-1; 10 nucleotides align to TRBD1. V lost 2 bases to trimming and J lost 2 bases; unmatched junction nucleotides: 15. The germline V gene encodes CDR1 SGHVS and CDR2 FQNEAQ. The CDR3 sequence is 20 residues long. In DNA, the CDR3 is TGTGCCAGCAGCTTATATGGGACAGGGGTTAGGGGGAGGCCCTACAATGAGCAGTTCTTC. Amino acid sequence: CASSLYGTGVRGRPYNEQFF.

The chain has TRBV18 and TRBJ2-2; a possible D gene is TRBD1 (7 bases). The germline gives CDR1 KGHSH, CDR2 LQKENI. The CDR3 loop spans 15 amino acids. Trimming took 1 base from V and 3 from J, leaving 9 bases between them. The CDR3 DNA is TGTGCCAGCTCACCACTCAGGGGGGACACCGGGGAGCTGTTTTTT. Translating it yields CASSPLRGDTGELFF.

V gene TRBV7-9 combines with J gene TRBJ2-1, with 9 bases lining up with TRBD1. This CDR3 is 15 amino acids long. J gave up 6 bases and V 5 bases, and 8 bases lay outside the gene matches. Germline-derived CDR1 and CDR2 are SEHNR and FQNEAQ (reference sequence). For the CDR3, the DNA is TGTGCCAGCAGCGGCCGGGACAGGGCGATCAATGAGCAGTTCTTC. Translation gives CASSGRDRAINEQFF. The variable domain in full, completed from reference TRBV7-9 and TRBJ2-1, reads DTGVSQNPRHKITKRGQNVTFRCDPISEHNRLYWYRQTLGQGPEFLTYFQNEAQLEKSRLLSDRFSAERPKGSFSTLEIQRTEQGDSAMYLCASSGRDRAINEQFFGPGTRLTVL.

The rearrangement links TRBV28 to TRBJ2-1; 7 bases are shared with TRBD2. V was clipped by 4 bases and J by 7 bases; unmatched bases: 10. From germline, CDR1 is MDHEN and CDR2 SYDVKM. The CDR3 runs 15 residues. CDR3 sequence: CASSSGRGLSNEQFF. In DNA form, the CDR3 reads TGTGCCAGCAGTTCAGGGAGGGGCCTAAGTAATGAGCAGTTCTTC. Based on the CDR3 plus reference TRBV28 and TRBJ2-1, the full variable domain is DVKVTQSSRYLVKRTGEKVFLECVQDMDHENMFWYRQDPGLGLRLIYFSYDVKMKEKGDIPEGYSVSREKKERFSLILESASTNQTSMYLCASSSGRGLSNEQFFGPGTRLTVL.

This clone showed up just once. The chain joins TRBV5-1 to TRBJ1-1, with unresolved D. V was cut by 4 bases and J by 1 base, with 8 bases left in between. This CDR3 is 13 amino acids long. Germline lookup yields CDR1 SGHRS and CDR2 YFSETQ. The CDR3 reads CASSNSGNTEAFF. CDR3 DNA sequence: TGCGCCAGCAGCAATAGCGGGAACACTGAAGCTTTCTTT.

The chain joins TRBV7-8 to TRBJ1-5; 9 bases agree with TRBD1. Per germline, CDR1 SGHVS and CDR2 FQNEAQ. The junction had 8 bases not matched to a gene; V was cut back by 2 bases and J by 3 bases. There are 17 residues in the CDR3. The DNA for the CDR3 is TGTGCCAGCAGCTTACCCTTGGGACAGGGAATCAATCAGCCCCAGCATTTT. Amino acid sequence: CASSLPLGQGINQPQHF.

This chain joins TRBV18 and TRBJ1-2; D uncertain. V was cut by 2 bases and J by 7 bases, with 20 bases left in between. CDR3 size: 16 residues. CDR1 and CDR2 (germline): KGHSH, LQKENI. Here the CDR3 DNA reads TGTGCCAGCTCACCAACTGGGCCTAACGATTACGGTGGCTACACCTTC. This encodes CASSPTGPNDYGGYTF.

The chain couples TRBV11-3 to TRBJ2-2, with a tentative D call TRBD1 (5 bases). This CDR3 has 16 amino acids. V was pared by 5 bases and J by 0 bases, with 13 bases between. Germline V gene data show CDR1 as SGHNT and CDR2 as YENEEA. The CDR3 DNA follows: TGTGCCAGCAGCACCCGTGGGGCCGCGAACACCGGGGAGCTGTTTTTT. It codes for CASSTRGAANTGELFF.